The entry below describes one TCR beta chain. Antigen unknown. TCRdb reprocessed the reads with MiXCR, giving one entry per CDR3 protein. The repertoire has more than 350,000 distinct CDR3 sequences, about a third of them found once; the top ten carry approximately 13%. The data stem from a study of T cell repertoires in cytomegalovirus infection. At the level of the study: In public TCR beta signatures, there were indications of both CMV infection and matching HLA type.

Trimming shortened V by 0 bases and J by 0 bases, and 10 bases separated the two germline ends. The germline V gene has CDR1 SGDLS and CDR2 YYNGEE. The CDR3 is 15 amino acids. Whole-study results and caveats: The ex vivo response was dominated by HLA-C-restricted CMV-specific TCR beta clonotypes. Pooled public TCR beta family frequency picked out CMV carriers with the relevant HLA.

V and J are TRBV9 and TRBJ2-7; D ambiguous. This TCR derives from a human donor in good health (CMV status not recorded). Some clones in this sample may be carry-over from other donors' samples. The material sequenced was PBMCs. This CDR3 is CASSVGTSSSYEQYF. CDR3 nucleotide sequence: TGTGCCAGCAGCGTAGGTACCTCAAGCTCCTACGAGCAGTACTTC.